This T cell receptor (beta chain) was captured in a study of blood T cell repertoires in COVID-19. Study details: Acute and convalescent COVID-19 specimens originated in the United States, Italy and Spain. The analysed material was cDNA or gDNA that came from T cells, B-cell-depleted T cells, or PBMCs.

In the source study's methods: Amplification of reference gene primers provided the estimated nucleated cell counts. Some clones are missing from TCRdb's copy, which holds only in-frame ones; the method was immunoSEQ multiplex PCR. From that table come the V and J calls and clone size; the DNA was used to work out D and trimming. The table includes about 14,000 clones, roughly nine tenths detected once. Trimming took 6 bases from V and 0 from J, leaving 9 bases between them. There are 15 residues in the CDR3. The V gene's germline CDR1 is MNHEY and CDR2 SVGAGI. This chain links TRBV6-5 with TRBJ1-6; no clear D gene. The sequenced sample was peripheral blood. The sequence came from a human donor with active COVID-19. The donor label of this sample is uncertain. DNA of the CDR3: TGTGCCAGCAGGGAGGGTCGCTCCTATAATTCACCCCTCCACTTT. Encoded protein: CASREGRSYNSPLHF.